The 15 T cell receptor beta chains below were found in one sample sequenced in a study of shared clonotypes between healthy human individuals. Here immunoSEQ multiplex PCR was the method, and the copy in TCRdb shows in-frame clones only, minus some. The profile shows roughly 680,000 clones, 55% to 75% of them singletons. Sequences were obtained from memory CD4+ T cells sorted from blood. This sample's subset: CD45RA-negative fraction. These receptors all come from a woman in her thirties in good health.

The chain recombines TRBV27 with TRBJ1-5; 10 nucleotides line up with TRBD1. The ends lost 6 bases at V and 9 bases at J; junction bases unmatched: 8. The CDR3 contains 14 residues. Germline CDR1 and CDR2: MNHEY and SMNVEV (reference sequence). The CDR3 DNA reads TGTGCCAGCAGACACCGGGACAGGGGTGGGCCCCAGCATTTT. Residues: CASRHRDRGGPQHF.

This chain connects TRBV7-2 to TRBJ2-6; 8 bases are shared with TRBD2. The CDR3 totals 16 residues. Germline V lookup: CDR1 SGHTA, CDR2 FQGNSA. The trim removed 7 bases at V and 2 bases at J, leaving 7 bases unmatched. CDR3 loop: CASTRGSGTGANVLTF. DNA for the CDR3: TGTGCCAGCACCCGGGGTAGCGGGACTGGGGCCAACGTCCTGACTTTC.

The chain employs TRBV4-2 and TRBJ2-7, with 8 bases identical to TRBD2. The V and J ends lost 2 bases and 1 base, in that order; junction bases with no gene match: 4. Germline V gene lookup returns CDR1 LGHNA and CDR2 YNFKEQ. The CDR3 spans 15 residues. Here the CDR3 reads CASSQTSGVSYEQYF. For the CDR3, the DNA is TGTGCCAGCAGCCAAACTAGCGGAGTATCCTACGAGCAGTACTTC.

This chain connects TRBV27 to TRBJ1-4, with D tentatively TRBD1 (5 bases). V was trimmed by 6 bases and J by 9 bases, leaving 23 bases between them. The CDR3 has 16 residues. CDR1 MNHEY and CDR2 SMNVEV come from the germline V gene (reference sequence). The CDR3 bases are TGTGCCAGCAGATATCAGGCCCGGGGGTGGGGGAAAAAACTGTTTTTT. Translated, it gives CASRYQARGWGKKLFF.

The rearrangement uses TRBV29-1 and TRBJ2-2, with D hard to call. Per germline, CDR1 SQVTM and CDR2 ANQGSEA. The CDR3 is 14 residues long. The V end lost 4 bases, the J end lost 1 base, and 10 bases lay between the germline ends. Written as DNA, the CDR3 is TGCAGCGTTGGGTCTTTAGTGAACACCGGGGAGCTGTTTTTT. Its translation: CSVGSLVNTGELFF.

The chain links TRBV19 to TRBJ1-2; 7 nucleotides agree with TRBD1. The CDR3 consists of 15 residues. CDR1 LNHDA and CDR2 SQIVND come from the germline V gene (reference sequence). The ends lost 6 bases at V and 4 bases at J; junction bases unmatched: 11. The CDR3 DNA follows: TGTGCCAGTAGGACTTGGACAGGTCTGGGCTATGGCTACACCTTC. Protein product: CASRTWTGLGYGYTF.

CDR3 amino acids: CASTVTSGGGKQYF. The CDR3 nucleotides are TGTGCCAGCACCGTGACTAGCGGGGGGGGAAAGCAGTACTTC. The chain couples TRBV28 to TRBJ2-7; TRBD2 matches 14 bases. The V gene's germline CDR1 is MDHEN and CDR2 SYDVKM. The CDR3 is 14 amino acids. With V trimmed by 7 bases and J by 8 bases, 7 bases remained unmatched.

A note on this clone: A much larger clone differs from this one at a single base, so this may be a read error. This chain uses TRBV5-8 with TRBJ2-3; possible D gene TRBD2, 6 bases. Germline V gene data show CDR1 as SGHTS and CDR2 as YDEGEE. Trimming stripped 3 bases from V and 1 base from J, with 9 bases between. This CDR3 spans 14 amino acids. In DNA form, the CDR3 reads TGTGCCAGCAGCTGGGGCGGGGGCACAGATACGCAGTATTTT. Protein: CASSWGGGTDTQYF.

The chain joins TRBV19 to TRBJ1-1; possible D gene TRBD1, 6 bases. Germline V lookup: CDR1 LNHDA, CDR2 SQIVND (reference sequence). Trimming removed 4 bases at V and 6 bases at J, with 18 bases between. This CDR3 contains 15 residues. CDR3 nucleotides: TGTGCCAGTAGTAAATCCAGGGGAAGAATTTCTGAAGCTTTCTTT. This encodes CASSKSRGRISEAFF.

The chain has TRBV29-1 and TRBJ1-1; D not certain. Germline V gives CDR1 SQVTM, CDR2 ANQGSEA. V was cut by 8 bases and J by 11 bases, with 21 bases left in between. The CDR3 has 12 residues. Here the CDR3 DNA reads TGCAGCACAGCGGACGGAAGGGCGGAGGCTTTCTTT. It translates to CSTADGRAEAFF.

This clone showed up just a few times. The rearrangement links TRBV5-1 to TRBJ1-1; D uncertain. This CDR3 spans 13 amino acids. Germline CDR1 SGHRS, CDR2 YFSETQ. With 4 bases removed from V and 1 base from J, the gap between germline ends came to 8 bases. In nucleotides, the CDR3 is TGCGCCAGCAGCAGGGAGGAGAACACTGAAGCTTTCTTT. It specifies CASSREENTEAFF.

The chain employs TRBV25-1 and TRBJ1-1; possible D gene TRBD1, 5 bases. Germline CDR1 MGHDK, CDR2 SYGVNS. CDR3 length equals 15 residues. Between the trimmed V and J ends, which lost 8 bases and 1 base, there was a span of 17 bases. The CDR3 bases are TGTGCCAGCGGAGAGGGGCGACGGGGGAACACTGAAGCTTTCTTT. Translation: CASGEGRRGNTEAFF. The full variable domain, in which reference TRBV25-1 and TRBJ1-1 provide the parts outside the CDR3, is EADIYQTPRYLVIGTGKKITLECSQTMGHDKMYWYQQDPGMELHLIHYSYGVNSTEKGDLSSESTVSRIRTEHFPLTLESARPSHTSQYLCASGEGRRGNTEAFFGQGTRLTVV.

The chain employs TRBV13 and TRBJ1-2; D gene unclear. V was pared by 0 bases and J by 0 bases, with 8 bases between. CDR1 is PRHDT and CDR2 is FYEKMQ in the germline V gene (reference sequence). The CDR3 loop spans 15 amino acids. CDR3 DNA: TGTGCCAGCAGCTTAGGGTCGGCACCTAACTATGGCTACACCTTC. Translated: CASSLGSAPNYGYTF.

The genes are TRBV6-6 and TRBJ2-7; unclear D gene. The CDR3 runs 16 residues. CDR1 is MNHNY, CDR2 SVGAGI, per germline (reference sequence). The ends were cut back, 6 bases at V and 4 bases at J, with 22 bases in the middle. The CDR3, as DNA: TGTGCCAGCAGGACGGGCGGATCGCGCGTCACATACGAGCAGTACTTC. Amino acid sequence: CASRTGGSRVTYEQYF.

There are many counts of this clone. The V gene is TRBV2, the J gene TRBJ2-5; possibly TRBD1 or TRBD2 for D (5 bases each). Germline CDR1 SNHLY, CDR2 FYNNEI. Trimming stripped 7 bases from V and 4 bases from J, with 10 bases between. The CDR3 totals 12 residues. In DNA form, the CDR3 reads TGTGCCAGCATGGGGGAGATAGAGACCCAGTACTTC. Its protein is CASMGEIETQYF. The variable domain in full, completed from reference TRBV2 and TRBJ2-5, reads EPEVTQTPSHQVTQMGQEVILRCVPISNHLYFYWYRQILGQKVEFLVSFYNNEISEKSEIFDDQFSVERPDGSNFTLKIRSTKLEDSAMYFCASMGEIETQYFGPGTRLLVL.